The clone carrying this T cell receptor beta chain was recorded a few times. This CDR3 contains 12 residues. CDR1 and CDR2 from the germline V gene are LNHDA and SQIVND (reference sequence). Trimming removed 4 bases from V and 8 bases from J, with 11 bases in between. This record belongs to a study of blood T cell repertoires in COVID-19. Sequenced by immunoSEQ multiplex PCR; TCRdb stores in-frame clones only, minus some. This table has about 290,000 clones, around 81% appearing once. J is TRBJ1-2 and V is TRBV19; D call uncertain. The sequence derives from a woman aged 45-59 years with active or convalescent COVID-19. Sample: peripheral blood. CDR3 bases: TGTGCCAGTAGTAAAAATTTTCAGGGCTACACCTTC. It specifies CASSKNFQGYTF.